Below are 5 T cell receptor beta chains sequenced from a single sample in a study of T cell repertoires in cytomegalovirus infection. MiXCR was run by TCRdb on the reads, yielding one entry per CDR3 protein. Here the sample spans about a million distinct CDR3 sequences, less than 35% being singletons. These receptors' targets are unknown. Specimen: cultured CD8+ T cells from PBMCs, collected from culture after CMV antigen stimulation. These receptors all stem from a human donor in good health (CMV status not recorded). Some clones in this sample may be carry-over from other donors' samples.

The V gene is TRBV7-8, the J gene TRBJ1-5, with 7 bases aligning to TRBD1. From germline, CDR1 is SGHVS and CDR2 FQNEAQ. J lost 5 bases, V lost 1 base, and 8 bases had no gene match. This CDR3 has 16 residues. The CDR3 sequence is CASSLVNGTAHQPQHF. The CDR3 DNA is TGTGCCAGCAGCTTAGTAAATGGGACAGCCCATCAGCCCCAGCATTTT.

The sample holds a few counts of this clonotype. This chain connects TRBV6-6 to TRBJ2-5, with unresolved D. The CDR3 runs 11 residues. Germline CDR1 reads MNHNY; CDR2 reads SVGAGI (reference sequence). V was trimmed by 6 bases and J by 8 bases, leaving 10 bases between them. CDR3 loop: CASRSQFTQYF. The DNA for the CDR3 is TGTGCCAGCAGATCCCAGTTCACCCAGTACTTC.

This clonotype occurred many times. This chain links TRBV13 with TRBJ2-2, with D unresolved. The CDR3 has 15 amino acids. The germline gives CDR1 PRHDT, CDR2 FYEKMQ (reference sequence). V lost 3 bases and J lost 0, with 8 bases in between. CDR3 sequence: CASSFAGANTGELFF. The CDR3 DNA reads as TGTGCCAGCAGCTTTGCCGGAGCGAACACCGGGGAGCTGTTTTTT.

This clonotype was seen a handful of times. The genes are TRBV25-1 and TRBJ2-7; 9 bases match TRBD1. This CDR3 is 15 amino acids long. With V trimmed by 6 bases and J by 3 bases, 9 bases remained unmatched. Germline assignment: CDR1 MGHDK and CDR2 SYGVNS. The CDR3 DNA reads TGTGCCAGCAGGGGGACAGGGAGAGAACACTACGAGCAGTACTTC. This encodes CASRGTGREHYEQYF.

This clonotype has ten or more counts. The chain employs TRBV7-6 and TRBJ2-7; 8 bases agree with TRBD2. Trimming removed 5 bases from V and 1 base from J; junction bases left unmatched: 13. This CDR3 spans 17 amino acids. Per the germline V gene, CDR1 is SGHVS and CDR2 is FNYEAQ. The CDR3: CASSLGGSGAWSYEQYF. CDR3 nucleotide sequence: TGTGCCAGCAGCCTCGGGGGTAGCGGGGCCTGGTCCTACGAGCAGTACTTC.